Described below is a single T cell receptor beta chain sequence and its context. What it binds is not known. No conserved phenylalanine or tryptophan ends this CDR3, so it is likely a read error. J was trimmed by 6 bases and V by 5 bases; bases with no gene match: 10. Germline V gene sequence: CDR1 MDHEN, CDR2 SYDVKM. This CDR3 has 15 residues. These data belong to a study of molecular identifiers for immune sequencing clone quantification. Study-wide results and caveats: Spiked Jurkat TCR RNA equivalent to one cell reportedly surfaced among roughly 910,000 naive cells. For highly expanded clones, sizes could be underestimated when identical TCR molecules share a barcode.

TCRdb processed the PCR reads anew with MiXCR; each CDR3 protein has one entry. The data contain a few hundred thousand distinct CDR3 sequences, about 22% of them singletons. What was sequenced was naive CD8+ T cells from blood, with Jurkat cell RNA spiked in. Stated subset: FACS-sorted CD8+CD4-CCR7+CD45RA+ naive T cells. The TCR originated in a human donor in good health. Some libraries in this study had Jurkat cell RNA spiked in. The chain has TRBV28 and TRBJ2-1, with 7 nucleotides matching TRBD2. CDR3 loop: CASSTPAGKGNEQFI. Written as DNA, the CDR3 is TGTGCCAGCAGTACCCCAGCGGGGAAGGGCAATGAGCAGTTCATC.